This T cell receptor beta chain was recorded in a study of monozygotic twins with inflammatory bowel disease. Study conclusions and caveats: Background noise in patient repertoires may stem from differing immunosuppressive treatments. Clonotype overlap with others was lower in IBD patients than in healthy twins, a difference that was greatest with disease activity.

The V gene's germline CDR1 is SGHRS and CDR2 YFSETQ. This CDR3 comprises 17 residues. Addition of UMIs with a 6-nucleotide sample barcode was achieved by template switching. Two nested PCRs, run for about 16 and 10 cycles, were applied to TCRalpha and TCRbeta cDNA. From the 5' RACE reads, TCRdb lists one entry per CDR3 protein and no DNA. This repertoire includes roughly 200,000 distinct CDR3 sequences. Of note for this clonotype: Its matching antigen is unknown.

Material for sequencing was blood. The chain carries TRBV5-1 and TRBJ1-6; TCRdb lists TRBD1, though no DNA is available to test this call. This clonotype originated in a human donor with ulcerative colitis or Crohn's disease, or a healthy co-twin of an affected twin (not recorded which). CDR3 protein: CASSFGTGDSYNSPLHF. Full variable domain (missing parts from reference TRBV5-1 and TRBJ1-6): KAGVTQTPRYLIKTRGQQVTLSCSPISGHRSVSWYQQTPGQGLQFLFEYFSETQRNKGNFPGRFSGRQFSNSRSEMNVSTLELGDSALYLCASSFGTGDSYNSPLHFGNGTRLTVT.